A selection of T cell receptor beta chains follows, all from one sample in a study of blood T cell repertoires in COVID-19. This table comes from immunoSEQ multiplex PCR, and its TCRdb copy is limited to in-frame clones, with some not included. Altogether 200,000 or so clones are present, over 75% being singletons, with the ten largest covering less than 4.5%. Specimen: peripheral blood. These receptors were collected from a man aged 50 or older with acute or convalescent COVID-19. The CDR3 runs from the conserved cysteine through the conserved F or W. The order of the fields is J gene, clone size, V gene, D gene, CDR3 protein, CDR3 DNA. D genes are given only for firm matches. Where a row states a size, it is once, few, many or the class of an expanded clone; other rows omit it.

>TRBJ1-6|-|TRBV12-3/TRBV12-4|-
CASTLLGSPLHF
TGTGCCAGCACGCTCCTCGGTTCACCCCTCCACTTT
>TRBJ2-5|-|TRBV2|-
CASRGGMTGVETQYF
TGTGCCAGCAGGGGGGGGATGACAGGGGTAGAGACCCAGTACTTC
>TRBJ1-3|-|TRBV11-2|-
CASSPGAASGNTIYF
TGTGCCAGCAGCCCAGGGGCAGCCTCTGGAAACACCATATATTTT
>TRBJ1-5|-|TRBV6-1|TRBD1
CASSGFPGTGNQPQHF
TGTGCCAGCAGTGGGTTCCCCGGGACAGGGAATCAGCCCCAGCATTTT
>TRBJ2-7|-|TRBV7-9|TRBD2
CASSLGLAGSYEQYF
TGTGCCAGCAGCTTGGGACTAGCGGGCTCCTACGAGCAGTACTTC
>TRBJ2-2|-|TRBV7-9|-
CASPRGSYTGELFF
TGTGCCAGTCCCAGGGGTTCCTACACCGGGGAGCTGTTTTTT
>TRBJ1-2|-|TRBV18|-
CASSPTDYGYTF
TGTGCCAGCTCACCGACAGACTATGGCTACACCTTC
>TRBJ1-5|-|TRBV24-1|-
CATSDPRTGNQPQHF
TGTGCCACCAGTGACCCGAGGACAGGCAATCAGCCCCAGCATTTT
>TRBJ1-2|-|TRBV30|TRBD1
CAWSGQGNYGYTF
TGTGCCTGGAGTGGACAGGGTAACTATGGCTACACCTTC
>TRBJ1-1|-|TRBV10-3|-
CAIRATGSLLNTEAFF
TGTGCCATCAGGGCCACAGGGAGCCTATTGAACACTGAAGCTTTCTTT
>TRBJ2-2|-|TRBV19|-
CASRQGNTGELFF
TGTGCCAGTAGACAGGGGAACACCGGGGAGCTGTTTTTT
>TRBJ1-5|few|TRBV2|-
CASSGQQGDQPQHF
TGTGCCAGCAGTGGTCAACAGGGCGATCAGCCCCAGCATTTT
>TRBJ1-5|-|TRBV7-8|-
CASSLEGRDSNQPQHF
TGTGCCAGCAGCTTAGAAGGACGGGATAGCAATCAGCCCCAGCATTTT
>TRBJ1-3|once|TRBV2|TRBD1
CASRQGAGNTIYF
TGTGCCAGCCGCCAGGGGGCTGGAAACACCATATATTTT
>TRBJ1-6|-|TRBV7-2|-
CASSRPPGTPLHF
TGTGCCAGCAGCCGTCCCCCCGGGACACCCCTCCACTTT
>TRBJ1-1|-|TRBV19|-
CASRTRDLDMNTEAFF
TGTGCCAGTAGAACCCGGGACTTGGACATGAACACTGAAGCTTTCTTT
>TRBJ1-3|-|TRBV27|-
CASSSSRAVSGNTIYF
TGTGCCAGCAGCTCTTCCAGGGCCGTCTCTGGAAACACCATATATTTT
>TRBJ2-5|-|TRBV6-6|-
CASSPRTGALGGGNTQQETQYF
TGTGCCAGCAGTCCCCGTACAGGGGCGCTGGGTGGAGGGAACACCCAACAAGAGACCCAGTACTTC
>TRBJ1-1|-|TRBV7-9|-
CASGREGWDTEAFF
TGTGCCAGCGGTAGGGAGGGATGGGACACTGAAGCTTTCTTT
>TRBJ1-5|-|TRBV6-6|-
CASTPFSFGSNQPQHF
TGTGCCAGCACCCCGTTCAGCTTCGGGAGCAATCAGCCCCAGCATTTT
>TRBJ2-7|-|TRBV2|-
CASRTLTEEAYEQYF
TGTGCCAGCAGGACCCTCACGGAAGAGGCCTACGAGCAGTACTTC
>TRBJ1-1|-|TRBV6-5|TRBD1
CASSYSIGQGIEAFF
TGTGCCAGCAGTTACTCAATTGGACAGGGGATTGAAGCTTTCTTT
>TRBJ2-5|-|TRBV3-1/TRBV3-2|TRBD1
CASSPDRVKETQYF
TGTGCCAGCAGTCCGGACAGGGTTAAAGAGACCCAGTACTTC
>TRBJ1-5|-|TRBV9|-
CASSPGGVNNQPQHF
TGTGCCAGCAGCCCCGGGGGGGTCAATAATCAGCCCCAGCATTTT
>TRBJ1-4|-|TRBV5-1|-
CASSLNGPNEKLFF
TGCGCCAGCAGCTTGAATGGGCCCAATGAAAAACTGTTTTTT
>TRBJ1-2|-|TRBV25-1|-
CASSDPRTNPGSYTF
TGTGCCAGCAGTGACCCTAGGACCAATCCGGGGAGCTACACCTTC
>TRBJ1-3|-|TRBV19|TRBD1
CASSFATGGLHF
TGTGCCAGTAGCTTCGCGACAGGGGGCCTACATTTT
>TRBJ1-2|-|TRBV7-9|-
CASSPRGGANYGYTF
TGTGCCAGCAGCCCTCGGGGGGGGGCAAACTATGGCTACACCTTC
>TRBJ2-7|once|TRBV5-4|-
CASSLGQDSRPVEQYF
TGTGCCAGCAGCTTAGGCCAGGACAGCCGCCCGGTAGAGCAGTACTTC
>TRBJ1-4|-|TRBV5-1|-
CASSFSQGNEKLFF
TGCGCCAGCAGCTTCTCACAGGGTAATGAAAAACTGTTTTTT
>TRBJ1-2|-|TRBV30|TRBD1
CAESTGVYGYTF
TGTGCCGAATCAACAGGGGTCTATGGCTACACCTTC
>TRBJ2-7|-|TRBV4-1|TRBD1
CASSQPGQGSEQYF
TGCGCCAGCAGCCAACCGGGACAGGGCTCCGAGCAGTACTTC
>TRBJ2-7|-|TRBV6-5|TRBD2
CASSSGTSGGDEQYF
TGTGCCAGCTCTTCCGGGACTAGCGGGGGCGACGAGCAGTACTTC
>TRBJ2-1|once|TRBV19|-
CASSEAALTYNEQFF
TGTGCCAGTAGCGAGGCGGCGCTTACCTACAATGAGCAGTTCTTC
>TRBJ2-6|-|TRBV9|-
CASSETGQSSGANVLTF
TGTGCCAGCAGCGAAACAGGACAGAGCTCTGGGGCCAACGTCCTGACTTTC
>TRBJ1-3|-|TRBV7-2|TRBD1
CASSFLQGASGNTIYF
TGTGCCAGCAGCTTCCTACAGGGGGCATCTGGAAACACCATATATTTT
>TRBJ1-5|-|TRBV18|-
CASSPDRGQPQHF
TGTGCCAGCTCACCGGATAGGGGCCAGCCCCAGCATTTT
>TRBJ1-6|-|TRBV11-2|-
CASSSSSYNSPLHF
TGTGCCTCGAGTAGTAGCTCCTATAATTCACCCCTCCACTTT
>TRBJ1-6|once|TRBV18|-
CASSSDTNNSPLHF
TGTGCCAGCTCTTCCGACACGAATAATTCACCCCTCCACTTT
>TRBJ1-2|-|TRBV10-3|TRBD1
CAISETGGYGYTF
TGTGCCATCAGTGAGACAGGGGGCTATGGCTACACCTTC
>TRBJ1-2|once|TRBV18|-
CASSPGGDYGYTF
TGTGCCAGCTCACCAGGAGGGGACTATGGCTACACCTTC
>TRBJ1-4|-|TRBV7-8|-
CASSWTVDEKLFF
TGTGCCAGCTCGTGGACAGTCGATGAAAAACTGTTTTTT
>TRBJ1-2|once|TRBV19|-
CASSIADRRYTF
TGTGCCAGTAGTATAGCAGACAGGCGATACACCTTC
>TRBJ2-3|-|TRBV27|-
CASSSGRGSSQYF
TGTGCCAGCAGCTCCGGGAGAGGGTCGTCACAGTATTTT
>TRBJ1-6|-|TRBV30|TRBD1
CAWASGTGGFYNSPLHF
TGTGCCTGGGCCAGCGGGACAGGGGGATTCTATAATTCACCCCTCCACTTT
>TRBJ2-2|-|TRBV7-9|-
CASSLDRFPTSSNTGELFF
TGTGCCAGCAGCTTAGACAGGTTCCCCACCTCTTCGAACACCGGGGAGCTGTTTTTT
>TRBJ2-1|few|TRBV7-2|TRBD2
CARGGSSSYNEQFF
TGTGCTCGGGGGGGCTCAAGCTCCTACAATGAGCAGTTCTTC
>TRBJ2-2|-|TRBV30|-
CASGAQINTGELFF
TGTGCCTCTGGAGCCCAGATAAACACCGGGGAGCTGTTTTTT
>TRBJ1-5|-|TRBV18|TRBD1
CASSTDRGDNQPQHF
TGTGCCAGCTCAACAGACAGGGGGGACAATCAGCCCCAGCATTTT
>TRBJ1-3|few|TRBV7-9|-
CASRYGGDSSGNTIYF
TGTGCCAGCCGTTATGGCGGCGACTCCTCTGGAAACACCATATATTTT
>TRBJ1-1|-|TRBV5-1|-
CASRSGRAEAFF
TGCGCCAGCAGATCGGGGAGGGCTGAAGCTTTCTTT
>TRBJ1-5|-|TRBV12-3/TRBV12-4|-
CASSSPTNQPQHF
TGTGCCAGCAGTTCCCCAACAAATCAGCCCCAGCATTTT
>TRBJ2-3|-|TRBV6-6|TRBD2
CASSPYRTSGGTDTQYF
TGTGCCAGCAGTCCGTACCGGACTAGCGGGGGCACAGATACGCAGTATTTT
>TRBJ1-1|-|TRBV5-8|-
CASSLWGGTEAFF
TGTGCCAGCAGCTTGTGGGGGGGCACTGAAGCTTTCTTT
>TRBJ2-1|-|TRBV20-1|TRBD2
CSARGGDEQFF
TGCAGTGCTAGGGGAGGGGATGAGCAGTTCTTC
>TRBJ2-5|-|TRBV12-5|-
CASGLGRAQYF
TGTGCTAGTGGACTGGGCCGCGCCCAGTACTTC
>TRBJ1-5|-|TRBV30|TRBD1
CAWSARTGGYQPQHF
TGTGCCTGGAGTGCGAGGACAGGTGGATATCAGCCCCAGCATTTT
>TRBJ2-7|-|TRBV6-5|TRBD1
CASTPTGKNSYEQYF
TGTGCCAGCACCCCGACAGGGAAGAACTCCTACGAGCAGTACTTC